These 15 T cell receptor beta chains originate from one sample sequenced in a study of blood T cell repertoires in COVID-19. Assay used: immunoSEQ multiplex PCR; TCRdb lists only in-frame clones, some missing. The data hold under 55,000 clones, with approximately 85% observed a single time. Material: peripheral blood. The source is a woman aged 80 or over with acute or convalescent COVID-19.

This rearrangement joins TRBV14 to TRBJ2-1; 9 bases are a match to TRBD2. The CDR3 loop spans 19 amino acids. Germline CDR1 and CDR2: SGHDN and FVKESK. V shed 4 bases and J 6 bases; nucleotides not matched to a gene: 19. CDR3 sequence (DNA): TGTGCCAGCAGCCGCCTTTCGAGCGGGAGGACAGAATTGGCCAATGAGCAGTTCTTC. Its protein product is CASSRLSSGRTELANEQFF.

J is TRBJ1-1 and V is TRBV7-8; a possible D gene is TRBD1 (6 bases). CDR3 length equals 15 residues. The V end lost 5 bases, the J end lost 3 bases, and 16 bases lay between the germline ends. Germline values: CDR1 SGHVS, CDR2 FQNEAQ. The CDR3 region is CASSPRGGMYTEAFF. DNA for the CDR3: TGTGCCAGCAGCCCAAGGGGGGGAATGTACACTGAAGCTTTCTTT.

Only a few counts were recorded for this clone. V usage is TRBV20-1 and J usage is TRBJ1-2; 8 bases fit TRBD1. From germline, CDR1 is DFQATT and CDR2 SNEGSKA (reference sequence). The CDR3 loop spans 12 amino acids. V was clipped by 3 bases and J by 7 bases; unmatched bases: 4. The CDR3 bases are TGCAGTGCTAGTATGACAGGGGCTGGCTACACCTTC. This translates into CSASMTGAGYTF.

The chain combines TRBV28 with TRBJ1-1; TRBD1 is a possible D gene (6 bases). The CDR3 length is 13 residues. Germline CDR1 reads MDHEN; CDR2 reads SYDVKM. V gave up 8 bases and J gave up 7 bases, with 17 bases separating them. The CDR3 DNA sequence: TGTGCCAGCTTAAGGTGGGGGGGCGGTGAAGCTTTCTTT. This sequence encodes CASLRWGGGEAFF.

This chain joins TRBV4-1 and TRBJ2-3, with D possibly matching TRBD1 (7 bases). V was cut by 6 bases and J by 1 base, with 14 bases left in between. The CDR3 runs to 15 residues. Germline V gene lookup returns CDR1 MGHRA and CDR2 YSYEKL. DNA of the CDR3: TGCGCCAGCAGTCTGGAGGGGGCGCGCACAGATACGCAGTATTTT. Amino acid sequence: CASSLEGARTDTQYF.

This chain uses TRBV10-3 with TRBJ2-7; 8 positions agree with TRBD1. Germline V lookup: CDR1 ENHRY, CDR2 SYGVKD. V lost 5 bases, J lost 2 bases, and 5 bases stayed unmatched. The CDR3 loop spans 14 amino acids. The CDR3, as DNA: TGTGCCATCAGTTTCGGACAGGGTACCTACGAGCAGTACTTC. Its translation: CAISFGQGTYEQYF.

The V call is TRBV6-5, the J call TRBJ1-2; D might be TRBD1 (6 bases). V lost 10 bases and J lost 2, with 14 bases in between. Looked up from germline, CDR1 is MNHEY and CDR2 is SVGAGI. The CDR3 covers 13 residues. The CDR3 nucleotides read TGTGCCACTGCGAAGGGGGGGAACTATGGCTACACCTTC. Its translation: CATAKGGNYGYTF.

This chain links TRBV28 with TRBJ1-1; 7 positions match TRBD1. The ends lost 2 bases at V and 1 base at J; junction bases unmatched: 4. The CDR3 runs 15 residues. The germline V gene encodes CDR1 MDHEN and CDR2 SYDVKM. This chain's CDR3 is CASSLLGQANTEAFF. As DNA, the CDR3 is TGTGCCAGCAGTTTACTTGGACAGGCGAACACTGAAGCTTTCTTT.

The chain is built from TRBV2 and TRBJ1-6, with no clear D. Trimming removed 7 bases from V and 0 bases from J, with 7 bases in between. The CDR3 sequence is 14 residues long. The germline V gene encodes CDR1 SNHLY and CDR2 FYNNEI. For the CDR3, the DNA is TGTGCCAGCAAAGAGAGCTCCTATAATTCACCCCTCCACTTT. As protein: CASKESSYNSPLHF.

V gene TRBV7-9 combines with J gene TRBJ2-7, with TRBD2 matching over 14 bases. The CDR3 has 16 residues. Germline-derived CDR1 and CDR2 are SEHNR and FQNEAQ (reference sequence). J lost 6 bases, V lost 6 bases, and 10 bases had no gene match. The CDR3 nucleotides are TGTGCCAGCAGAGGTGGACAGGGACTAGCGGGAGCCGAGCAGTACTTC. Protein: CASRGGQGLAGAEQYF.

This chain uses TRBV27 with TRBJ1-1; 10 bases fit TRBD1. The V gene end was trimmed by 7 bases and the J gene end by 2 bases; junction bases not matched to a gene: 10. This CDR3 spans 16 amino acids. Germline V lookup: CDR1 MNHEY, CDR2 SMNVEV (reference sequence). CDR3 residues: CASKKGQGGFNTEAFF. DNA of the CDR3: TGTGCCAGCAAAAAAGGACAGGGGGGGTTTAACACTGAAGCTTTCTTT.

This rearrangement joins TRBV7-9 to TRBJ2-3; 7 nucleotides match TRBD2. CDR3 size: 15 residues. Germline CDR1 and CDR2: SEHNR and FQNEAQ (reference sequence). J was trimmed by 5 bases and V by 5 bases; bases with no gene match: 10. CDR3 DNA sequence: TGTGCCAGCAGCCAGCAGGCTAGCGGCAAAGATACGCAGTATTTT. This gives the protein CASSQQASGKDTQYF.

CDR3 residues: CASSIGKPRPSGTGELFF. The CDR3 bases are TGTGCCAGTAGTATAGGTAAACCGCGACCGAGCGGGACCGGGGAGCTGTTTTTT. The chain employs TRBV19 and TRBJ2-2; TRBD2 might be the D (6 bases). With 1 base removed from V and 5 bases from J, the gap between germline ends came to 20 bases. The CDR3 totals 18 residues. CDR1 is LNHDA and CDR2 is SQIVND in the germline V gene (reference sequence). The full variable domain, in which reference TRBV19 and TRBJ2-2 provide the parts outside the CDR3, is DGGITQSPKYLFRKEGQNVTLSCEQNLNHDAMYWYRQDPGQGLRLIYYSQIVNDFQKGDIAEGYSVSREKKESFPLTVTSAQKNPTAFYLCASSIGKPRPSGTGELFFGEGSRLTVL.

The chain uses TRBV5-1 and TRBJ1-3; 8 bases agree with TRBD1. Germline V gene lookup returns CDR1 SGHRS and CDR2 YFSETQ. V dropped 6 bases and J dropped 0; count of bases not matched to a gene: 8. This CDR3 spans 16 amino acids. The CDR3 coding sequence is TGCGCCAGCACCCCAGACAGGGGAATCTCTGGAAACACCATATATTTT. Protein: CASTPDRGISGNTIYF.

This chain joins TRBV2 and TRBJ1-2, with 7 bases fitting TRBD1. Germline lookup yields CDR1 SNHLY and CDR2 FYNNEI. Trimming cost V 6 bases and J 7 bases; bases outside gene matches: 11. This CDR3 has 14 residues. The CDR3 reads CASSPGGSVIGYTF. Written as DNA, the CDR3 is TGTGCCAGCAGCCCAGGGGGGTCGGTTATTGGCTACACCTTC. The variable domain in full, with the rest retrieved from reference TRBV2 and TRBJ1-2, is EPEVTQTPSHQVTQMGQEVILRCVPISNHLYFYWYRQILGQKVEFLVSFYNNEISEKSEIFDDQFSVERPDGSNFTLKIRSTKLEDSAMYFCASSPGGSVIGYTFGSGTRLTVV.